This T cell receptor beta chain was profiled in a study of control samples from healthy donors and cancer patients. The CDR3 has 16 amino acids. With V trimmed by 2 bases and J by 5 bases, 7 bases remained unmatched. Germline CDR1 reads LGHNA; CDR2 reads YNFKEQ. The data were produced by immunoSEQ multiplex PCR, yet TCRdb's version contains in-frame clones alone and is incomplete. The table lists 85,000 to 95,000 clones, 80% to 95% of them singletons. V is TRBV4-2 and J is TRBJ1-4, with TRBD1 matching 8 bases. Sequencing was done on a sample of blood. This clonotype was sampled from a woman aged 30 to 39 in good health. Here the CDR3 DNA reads TGTGCCAGCAGCCAAACAGGACAGGGCACGAATGAAAAACTGTTTTTT. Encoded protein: CASSQTGQGTNEKLFF.